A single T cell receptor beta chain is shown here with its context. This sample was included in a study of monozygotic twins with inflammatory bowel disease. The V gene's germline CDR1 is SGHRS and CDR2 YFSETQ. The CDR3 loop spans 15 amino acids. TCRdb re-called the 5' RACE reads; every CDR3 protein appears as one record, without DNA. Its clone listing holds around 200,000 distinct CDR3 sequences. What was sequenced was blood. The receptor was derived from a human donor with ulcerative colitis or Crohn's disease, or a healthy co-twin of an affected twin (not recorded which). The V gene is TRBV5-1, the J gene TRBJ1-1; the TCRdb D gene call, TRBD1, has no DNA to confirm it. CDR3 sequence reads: CASSPRTGEGTEAFF.